One and the same sample provided the 12 T cell receptor beta chains below, sequenced in a study of blood T cell repertoires in COVID-19. Profiled with immunoSEQ multiplex PCR; TCRdb holds only in-frame clones, not every one. Of a few hundred thousand clones listed, approximately 84% are singletons. The sample taken for sequencing was PBMCs or T cells enriched from blood (not recorded which). These receptors all come from a man aged 40-50 years who had recovered from COVID-19.

The chain carries TRBV7-2 and TRBJ2-7; 8 nucleotides match TRBD2. V shed 1 base, J shed 4 bases, and the junction held 9 bases outside the gene matches. Germline assignment: CDR1 SGHTA and CDR2 FQGNSA. The CDR3 is 16 residues long. CDR3 DNA sequence: TGTGCCAGCAGCTTAGGTAGGGCGGGACTAGGGTACGAGCAGTACTTC. Protein sequence: CASSLGRAGLGYEQYF.

This clone was detected once. The chain uses TRBV5-1 and TRBJ2-1; D perhaps matches TRBD1 (5 bases). This CDR3 contains 12 residues. Trimming removed 2 bases from V and 8 bases from J, with 8 bases in between. Per the germline V gene, CDR1 is SGHRS and CDR2 is YFSETQ. The DNA of the CDR3 is TGCGCCAGCAGCTTCCAGGGTGATGAGCAGTTCTTC. Encoded protein: CASSFQGDEQFF.

V gene TRBV5-4 combines with J gene TRBJ1-2, with a weak D call TRBD1 (5 bases). CDR3 size: 13 residues. The ends were cut back, 6 bases at V and 11 bases at J, with 20 bases in the middle. The germline gives CDR1 SGHNT, CDR2 YYREEE (reference sequence). The CDR3 loop reads CASTLRREDLYTF. CDR3 nucleotide sequence: TGTGCCAGCACCCTGCGCAGGGAAGATCTTTACACCTTC.

The chain carries TRBV28 and TRBJ1-5; TRBD1 is a possible D gene (5 bases). Trimming removed 6 bases at V and 4 bases at J, with 16 bases between. This CDR3 has 15 residues. Germline V lookup: CDR1 MDHEN, CDR2 SYDVKM. CDR3 in DNA: TGTGCCAGCAGCCCTCGTGGGGGAGGGAATCAGCCCCAGCATTTT. Translation gives CASSPRGGGNQPQHF.

The gene calls are TRBV28 and TRBJ2-1, with D maybe TRBD1 (6 bases). Germline V gene data show CDR1 as MDHEN and CDR2 as SYDVKM. V dropped 5 bases and J dropped 5 bases, with 19 bases sitting between them. The CDR3 sequence is 16 residues long. CDR3: CASSRGGGSPNNEQFF. Here the CDR3 DNA reads TGTGCCAGCAGTCGGGGTGGGGGCAGTCCAAACAATGAGCAGTTCTTC.

The sample holds a few counts of this clone. The chain's CDR3 is CASSPGEHRGPNEKLFF. CDR3 coding DNA: TGTGCCAGCTCACCGGGGGAGCACAGGGGGCCTAATGAAAAACTGTTTTTT. The chain links TRBV18 to TRBJ1-4; 9 nucleotides line up with TRBD1. This CDR3 region has 17 residues. The ends lost 3 bases at V and 3 bases at J; junction bases unmatched: 8. Germline-derived CDR1 and CDR2 are KGHSH and LQKENI.

The rearrangement joins TRBV11-3 to TRBJ2-7, with D perhaps matching TRBD2 (5 bases). V was pared by 5 bases and J by 4 bases, with 12 bases between. The germline V gene has CDR1 SGHNT and CDR2 YENEEA. CDR3 length equals 13 residues. The CDR3 is CASSSGPGYEQYF. CDR3 DNA sequence: TGTGCCAGCAGCAGCGGACCTGGGTACGAGCAGTACTTC.

J is TRBJ1-2 and V is TRBV5-8; weak D call: TRBD1 (5 bases). The germline V and J ends were trimmed by 2 bases and 1 base, with 6 bases remaining between them. Germline CDR1 and CDR2: SGHTS and YDEGEE. The CDR3 runs to 13 residues. This CDR3 is CASSFQGNYGYTF. The CDR3 nucleotides read TGTGCCAGCAGCTTCCAGGGTAACTATGGCTACACCTTC.

The chain uses TRBV2 and TRBJ2-1; 7 bases are a match to TRBD2. Germline assignment: CDR1 SNHLY and CDR2 FYNNEI. The CDR3 is 13 amino acids. Trimming at V came to 5 bases and at J to 10 bases, leaving 8 bases not matched to a gene. The CDR3 DNA reads as TGTGCCAGCAGTCCGCAAGTTAGCGGGGAGCAGTTCTTC. Its translation is CASSPQVSGEQFF.

This rearrangement joins TRBV25-1 to TRBJ1-1; D not certain. The CDR3 covers 12 residues. V was pared by 5 bases and J by 6 bases, with 10 bases between. CDR1 MGHDK and CDR2 SYGVNS come from the germline V gene. The CDR3 reads CASSQREAEAFF. The CDR3 DNA is TGTGCCAGCAGTCAAAGGGAGGCTGAAGCTTTCTTT.

The count of this clone is one. The V and J genes are TRBV18 and TRBJ1-5, with D uncertain. The CDR3 covers 15 residues. Between the trimmed V and J ends, which lost 2 bases and 4 bases, there was a span of 12 bases. CDR1 is KGHSH and CDR2 is LQKENI in the germline V gene. CDR3 coding DNA: TGTGCCAGCTCACCAGCAGACAACCGGAATCAGCCCCAGCATTTT. Protein sequence: CASSPADNRNQPQHF.

This chain uses TRBV2 with TRBJ2-6; 7 bases are shared with TRBD2. V shed 8 bases, J shed 1 base, and the junction held 5 bases outside the gene matches. Germline V CDR1 and CDR2: SNHLY, FYNNEI. The CDR3 consists of 15 residues. CDR3 residues: CASLRGSSGANVLTF. In DNA form, the CDR3 reads TGTGCCAGCTTGCGGGGGAGTTCTGGGGCCAACGTCCTGACTTTC.